Sequencing of this TCR beta chain was carried out in a study of shared clonotypes between healthy human individuals. As for the study in general: In total, the donors were a couple of women and a few men aged 18 to 49. Per-donor plates numbered three CD4 naive, three CD4 memory, two CD8 naive and one CD8 memory.

There were only Caucasian adults among the donors, and all lived in Nashville, Tennessee. CD4+ cell separation produced CD45RA+ naive and CD45RA-negative memory subsets. Unmatched junction bases numbered 0, after V lost 6 bases and J lost 6 bases. Per the germline V gene, CDR1 is MNHEY and CDR2 is SVGAGI. The CDR3 sequence is 12 residues long. TCRdb keeps only in-frame clones here, not all; method: immunoSEQ multiplex PCR. Among under 850,000 clones, around 70% were seen once, and the ten largest hold approximately 2%. The gene calls are TRBV6-5 and TRBJ2-1, with TRBD1 identical over 9 bases. Material: memory CD4+ T cells sorted from blood. Specified subset: CD45RA-negative fraction. This receptor was obtained from a woman aged 25 to 39 in good health. DNA of the CDR3: TGTGCCAGCAGGACAGGGGGCAATGAGCAGTTCTTC. Residues: CASRTGGNEQFF.